These T cell receptor beta chains were read from a single sample in a study of post-analysis software for immune sequencing data. TCRdb processed the PCR reads anew with MiXCR; each CDR3 protein has one entry. The data hold hundreds of thousands of distinct CDR3 sequences, with less than 35% observed a single time. Source material: blood. The receptors originated from a girl between 10 and 17 years old with multiple sclerosis. CDR3s include the opening cysteine and the closing phenylalanine or tryptophan. D genes are given only for firm matches. Clone sizes are given selectively: once, few, many, or a class where the clone is expanded.

v_gene	abundance	d_gene	j_gene	CDR3aa	CDR3nt
TRBV5-5	NA	NA	TRBJ1-1	CASSFDLAALNTEAFF	TGTGCCAGCAGCTTTGATTTAGCAGCTTTGAACACTGAAGCTTTCTTT
TRBV29-1	NA	NA	TRBJ2-3	CSVEGQGMEWDTQYF	TGCAGCGTTGAGGGTCAAGGGATGGAGTGGGATACGCAGTATTTT
TRBV20-1	NA	TRBD1	TRBJ2-7	CSALEPGQGPYEQYF	TGCAGTGCTCTGGAACCGGGACAGGGGCCGTACGAGCAGTACTTC
TRBV12-3/TRBV12-4	few	NA	TRBJ2-6	CASNIAAGANVLTF	TGTGCCAGCAATATTGCGGCTGGGGCCAACGTCCTGACTTTC
TRBV5-1	NA	NA	TRBJ1-2	CASSLEGMDGYTF	TGCGCCAGCAGCTTAGAGGGAATGGATGGCTACACCTTC
TRBV18	NA	TRBD1	TRBJ2-7	CASSLGTGQSYEQYF	TGTGCCAGCTCACTCGGGACAGGGCAATCCTACGAGCAGTACTTC
TRBV6-1	few	NA	TRBJ1-2	CASSEASAFWGCTF	TGTGCCAGCAGTGAAGCGTCCGCCTTTTGGGGCTGCACCTTC
TRBV20-1	NA	NA	TRBJ2-7	CSARWGGRDEQYF	TGCAGTGCTAGATGGGGGGGCAGGGACGAGCAGTACTTC
TRBV10-3	NA	NA	TRBJ2-3	CAISESAGLTDTQYF	TGTGCCATCAGTGAGTCAGCGGGCCTCACAGATACGCAGTATTTT
TRBV6-5	few	NA	TRBJ2-1	CASSYSGDYSNNEQFF	TGTGCCAGCAGTTACTCCGGGGATTATTCAAATAATGAGCAGTTCTTC
TRBV4-1	NA	NA	TRBJ1-4	CASSQLPNEKLFF	TGCGCCAGCAGCCAGCTTCCTAATGAAAAACTGTTTTTT
TRBV5-1	NA	NA	TRBJ2-1	CASSLGAGFNEQFF	TGCGCCAGCAGCTTGGGGGCCGGGTTCAATGAGCAGTTCTTC
TRBV10-3	NA	NA	TRBJ2-1	CAISVPLGKGPGYNEQFF	TGTGCCATCAGTGTTCCCTTGGGAAAGGGACCGGGGTACAATGAGCAGTTCTTC
TRBV12-3/TRBV12-4	once	TRBD1	TRBJ1-5	CASSPWPGQRDNQPQHF	TGTGCCAGCAGTCCTTGGCCGGGACAGAGAGATAATCAGCCCCAGCATTTT
TRBV5-6	NA	TRBD1	TRBJ1-2	CASSLGTGGSYYGYTF	TGTGCCAGCAGCTTGGGGACAGGGGGGAGCTACTATGGCTACACCTTC
TRBV7-9	many	NA	TRBJ2-7	CASSLGGVGEQYF	TGTGCCAGCAGTCTAGGCGGGGTCGGCGAGCAGTACTTC
TRBV14	NA	TRBD2	TRBJ2-5	CASSPAEAYGGETQYF	TGTGCCAGCAGCCCAGCGGAGGCTTACGGGGGGGAGACCCAGTACTTC
TRBV6-2/TRBV6-3	few	TRBD2	TRBJ2-5	CASSYAPGQRLAGGRRETQYF	TGTGCCAGCAGTTACGCTCCGGGACAGAGACTAGCGGGGGGCCGGAGGGAGACCCAGTACTTC
TRBV6-1	few	NA	TRBJ1-1	CASRPDLWATEAFF	TGTGCCAGCAGGCCCGACTTGTGGGCCACTGAAGCTTTCTTT
TRBV12-5	few	NA	TRBJ2-7	CASGLCGESSYEQYF	TGTGCTAGTGGTTTGTGCGGGGAGAGCTCCTACGAGCAGTACTTC
TRBV29-1	NA	NA	TRBJ1-2	CSVDQGAGTRYGYTF	TGCAGCGTTGATCAAGGAGCAGGGACAAGGTATGGCTACACCTTC
TRBV27	NA	NA	TRBJ2-5	CASRSRAREQYF	TGTGCCAGCAGATCCAGGGCCAGGGAGCAGTACTTC
TRBV12-3/TRBV12-4	few	TRBD1	TRBJ2-7	CASSLRGLSREQYF	TGTGCCAGCAGCCTCAGGGGGCTGTCGCGCGAGCAGTACTTC
TRBV7-9	NA	TRBD1	TRBJ1-6	CASSPRTGNYSPLHF	TGTGCCAGCAGCCCCCGGACAGGGAATTATTCACCCCTCCACTTT
TRBV6-2/TRBV6-3	NA	NA	TRBJ2-1	CASSLNKIGSYNEQFF	TGTGCCAGCAGTTTGAATAAGATTGGCTCCTACAATGAGCAGTTCTTC
TRBV24-1	NA	NA	TRBJ2-3	CATRGGATDTQYF	TGTGCCACCAGGGGGGGGGCCACAGATACGCAGTATTTT
TRBV6-6	NA	TRBD2	TRBJ2-1	CASSYGAGGRNEQFF	TGTGCCAGCAGTTACGGAGCGGGGGGGCGTAATGAGCAGTTCTTC
TRBV28	NA	TRBD1	TRBJ1-5	CASSNRQGQNGQPQHF	TGTGCCAGCAGCAACCGACAGGGACAGAACGGTCAGCCCCAGCATTTT
TRBV24-1	NA	NA	TRBJ2-1	CATSDSTGQFNEQFF	TGTGCCACCAGTGATTCAACCGGACAATTCAATGAGCAGTTCTTC
TRBV27	NA	NA	TRBJ2-1	CASSSFDSRLEQFF	TGTGCCAGCAGTTCGTTTGATAGCCGGCTTGAGCAGTTCTTC
TRBV27	NA	TRBD1	TRBJ1-2	CASSPNLGTGYGYTF	TGTGCCAGCAGTCCTAACCTAGGGACAGGCTATGGCTACACCTTC
TRBV29-1	few	NA	TRBJ1-2	CSVEEMDRAYGYTF	TGCAGCGTTGAAGAAATGGACAGAGCATATGGCTACACCTTC
TRBV5-1	NA	TRBD1	TRBJ1-1	CASSEDRSNTEAFF	TGCGCCAGCAGCGAGGACAGGTCGAACACTGAAGCTTTCTTT
TRBV24-1	NA	NA	TRBJ2-1	CATSGKGTNQDNEQFF	TGTGCCACCAGTGGGAAAGGGACGAACCAAGACAATGAGCAGTTCTTC
TRBV2	few	NA	TRBJ2-3	CASRGVGTQYF	TGTGCCAGCAGGGGGGTTGGTACGCAGTATTTT
TRBV12-3/TRBV12-4	NA	NA	TRBJ1-2	CASSLNRANYGYTF	TGTGCCAGCAGTTTAAACAGGGCCAACTATGGCTACACCTTC
TRBV28	few	TRBD2	TRBJ2-1	CASSSIAGATYNEQFF	TGTGCCAGCAGTAGTATAGCGGGAGCGACCTACAATGAGCAGTTCTTC
TRBV29-1	NA	NA	TRBJ1-1	CSGAARNTEAFF	TGCAGCGGGGCGGCGCGGAACACTGAAGCTTTCTTT
TRBV9	NA	NA	TRBJ1-2	CASSFDILGYGYTF	TGTGCCAGCAGCTTTGATATCCTGGGCTATGGCTACACCTTC
TRBV11-2	NA	TRBD2	TRBJ2-3	CASSPAGLAVDTQYF	TGTGCCAGCAGCCCCGCCGGACTAGCGGTAGATACGCAGTATTTT
TRBV5-1	NA	NA	TRBJ2-7	CASRAEVGFSYEQYF	TGCGCCAGCAGAGCAGAAGTGGGATTCTCCTACGAGCAGTACTTC